This T cell receptor beta chain was observed in a study of shared clonotypes between healthy human individuals. The table came from immunoSEQ multiplex PCR; TCRdb's copy has only in-frame clones and leaves some out. This sample has millions of clones, with just over 90% found just once. The CDR3 is 13 amino acids. Germline V CDR1 and CDR2: MNHNS, SASEGT. J gave up 3 bases and V 7 bases, and 5 bases lay outside the gene matches. As regards this clone: As yet, its antigen is unknown.

Study-wide results and caveats: Larger estimated richness was generally recorded for naive subsets relative to memory subsets. In contrast to clonotypes shared by all four donors, non-shared clonotypes had lower generation probabilities.

V is TRBV6-1 and J is TRBJ1-1; 7 positions agree with TRBD1. Material: naive CD4+ T cells from PBMCs. The subset here: CD45RA+ positively selected. The TCR was taken from a man aged 18 to 29 in good health. Some clones in this sample may be carry-over from other donors' samples. The CDR3 nucleotides read TGTGCCAGCATCAAAGACAGGGACACTGAAGCTTTCTTT. This sequence encodes CASIKDRDTEAFF.